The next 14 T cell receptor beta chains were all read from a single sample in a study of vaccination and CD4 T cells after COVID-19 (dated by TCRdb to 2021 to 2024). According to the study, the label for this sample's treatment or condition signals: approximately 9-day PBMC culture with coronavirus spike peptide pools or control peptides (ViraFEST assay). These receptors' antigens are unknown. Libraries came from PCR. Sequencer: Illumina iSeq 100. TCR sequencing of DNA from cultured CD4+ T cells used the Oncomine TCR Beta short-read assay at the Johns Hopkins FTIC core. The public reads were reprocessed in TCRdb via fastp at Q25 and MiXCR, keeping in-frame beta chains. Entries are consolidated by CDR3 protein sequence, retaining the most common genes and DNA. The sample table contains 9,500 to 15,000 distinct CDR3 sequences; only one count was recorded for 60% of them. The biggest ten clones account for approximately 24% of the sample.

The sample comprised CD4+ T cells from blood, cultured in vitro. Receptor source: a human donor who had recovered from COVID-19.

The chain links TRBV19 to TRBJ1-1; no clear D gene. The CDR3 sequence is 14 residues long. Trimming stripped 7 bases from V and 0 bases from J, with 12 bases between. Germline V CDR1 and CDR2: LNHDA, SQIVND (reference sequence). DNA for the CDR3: TGTGCCAGTATTGATCCGGCCATGAACACTGAAGCTTTCTTT. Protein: CASIDPAMNTEAFF.

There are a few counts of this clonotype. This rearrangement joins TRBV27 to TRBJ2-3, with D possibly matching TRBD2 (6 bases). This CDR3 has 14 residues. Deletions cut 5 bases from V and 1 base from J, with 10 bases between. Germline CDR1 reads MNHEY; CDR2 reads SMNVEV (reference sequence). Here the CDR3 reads CASSRRLGTDTQYF. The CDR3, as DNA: TGTGCCAGCAGTCGGCGACTAGGCACAGATACGCAGTATTTT.

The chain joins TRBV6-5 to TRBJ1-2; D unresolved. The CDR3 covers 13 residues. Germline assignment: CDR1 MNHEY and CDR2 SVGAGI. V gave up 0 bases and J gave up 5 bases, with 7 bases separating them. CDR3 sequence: CASSYSFGYGYTF. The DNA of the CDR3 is TGTGCCAGCAGTTACTCATTCGGTTATGGCTACACCTTC.

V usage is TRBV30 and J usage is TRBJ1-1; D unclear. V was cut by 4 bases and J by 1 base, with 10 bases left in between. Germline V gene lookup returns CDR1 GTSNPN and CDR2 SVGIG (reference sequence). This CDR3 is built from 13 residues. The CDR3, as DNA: TGTGCCTGGAAGAACGGTAGGAACACTGAAGCTTTCTTT. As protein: CAWKNGRNTEAFF.

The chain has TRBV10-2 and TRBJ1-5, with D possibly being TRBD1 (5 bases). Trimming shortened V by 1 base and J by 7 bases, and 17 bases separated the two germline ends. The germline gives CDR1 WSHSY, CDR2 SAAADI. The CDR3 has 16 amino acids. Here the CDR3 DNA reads TGCGCCAGCAGTGAGTTGGATCGGGGGTTCGGGCAGCCCCAGCATTTT. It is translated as CASSELDRGFGQPQHF.

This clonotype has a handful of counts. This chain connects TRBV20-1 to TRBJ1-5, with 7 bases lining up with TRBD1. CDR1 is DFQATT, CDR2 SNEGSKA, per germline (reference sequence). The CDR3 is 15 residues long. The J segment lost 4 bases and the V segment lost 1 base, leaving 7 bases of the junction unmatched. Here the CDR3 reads CSARAPTGANQPQHF. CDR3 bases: TGCAGTGCTAGAGCTCCAACAGGGGCTAATCAGCCCCAGCATTTT.

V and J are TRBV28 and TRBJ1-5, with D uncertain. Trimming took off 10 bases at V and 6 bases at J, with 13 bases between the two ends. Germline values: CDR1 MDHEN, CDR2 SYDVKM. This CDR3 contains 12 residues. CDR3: CATQSGLQPQHF. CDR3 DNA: TGTGCCACTCAGTCCGGGCTTCAGCCCCAGCATTTT.

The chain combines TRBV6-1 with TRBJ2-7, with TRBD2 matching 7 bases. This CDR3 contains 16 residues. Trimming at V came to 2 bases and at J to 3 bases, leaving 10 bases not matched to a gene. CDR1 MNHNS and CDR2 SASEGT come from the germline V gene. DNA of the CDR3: TGTGCCAGCAGTGAAAGGGAGGCGGGAGCGGTCTACGAGCAGTACTTC. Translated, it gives CASSEREAGAVYEQYF.

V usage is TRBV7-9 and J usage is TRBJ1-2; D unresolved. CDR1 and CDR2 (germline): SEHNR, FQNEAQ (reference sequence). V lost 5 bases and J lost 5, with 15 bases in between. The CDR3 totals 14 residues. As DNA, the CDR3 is TGTGCCAGCAGCCCGCCCCGGACCGCTTATGGCTACACCTTC. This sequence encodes CASSPPRTAYGYTF. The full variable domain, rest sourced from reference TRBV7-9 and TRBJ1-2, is DTGVSQNPRHKITKRGQNVTFRCDPISEHNRLYWYRQTLGQGPEFLTYFQNEAQLEKSRLLSDRFSAERPKGSFSTLEIQRTEQGDSAMYLCASSPPRTAYGYTFGSGTRLTVV.

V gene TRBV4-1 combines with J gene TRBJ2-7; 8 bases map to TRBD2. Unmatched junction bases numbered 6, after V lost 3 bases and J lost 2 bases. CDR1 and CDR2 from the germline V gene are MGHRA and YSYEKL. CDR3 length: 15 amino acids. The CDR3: CASSQGGTRAYEQYF. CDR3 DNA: TGCGCCAGCAGCCAGGGGGGGACTAGAGCCTACGAGCAGTACTTC.

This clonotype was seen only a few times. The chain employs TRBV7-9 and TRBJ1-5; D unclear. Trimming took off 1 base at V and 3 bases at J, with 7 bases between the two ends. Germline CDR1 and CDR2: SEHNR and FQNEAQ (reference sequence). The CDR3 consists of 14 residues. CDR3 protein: CASSLGGPNQPQHF. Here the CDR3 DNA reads TGTGCCAGCAGCTTAGGAGGGCCCAATCAGCCCCAGCATTTT.

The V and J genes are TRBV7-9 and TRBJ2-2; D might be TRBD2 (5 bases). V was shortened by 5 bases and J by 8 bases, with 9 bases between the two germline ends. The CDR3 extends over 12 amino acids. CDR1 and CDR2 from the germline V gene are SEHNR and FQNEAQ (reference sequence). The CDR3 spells CASSPEVGELFF. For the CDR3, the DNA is TGTGCCAGCAGCCCGGAGGTAGGGGAGCTGTTTTTT.

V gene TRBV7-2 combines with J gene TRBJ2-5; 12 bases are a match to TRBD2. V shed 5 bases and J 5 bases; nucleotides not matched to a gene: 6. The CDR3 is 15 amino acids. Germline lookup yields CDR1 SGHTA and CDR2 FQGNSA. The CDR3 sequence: CASSDRLAGVETQYF. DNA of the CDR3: TGTGCCAGCAGCGACCGACTAGCGGGAGTTGAGACCCAGTACTTC.

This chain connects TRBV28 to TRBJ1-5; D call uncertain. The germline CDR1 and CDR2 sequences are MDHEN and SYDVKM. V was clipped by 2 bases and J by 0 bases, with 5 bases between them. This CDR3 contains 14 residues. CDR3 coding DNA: TGTGCCAGCAGTTTACCAAATAGCAATCAGCCCCAGCATTTT. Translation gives CASSLPNSNQPQHF.